This TCR beta chain was documented in a study of T cell responses to AZD1222 COVID-19 vaccine. General observations from the study: Donors were largely white British and mainly female; clonal diversity was possibly underestimated.

A word on this clone: Its antigen is unidentified.

The data were produced by immunoSEQ multiplex PCR, yet TCRdb's version contains in-frame clones alone and is incomplete. The sample contains about 150,000 clones, roughly nine tenths of which appear only once. The trim removed 1 base at V and 3 bases at J, leaving 8 bases unmatched. CDR1 is SGHRS and CDR2 is YFSETQ in the germline V gene. The CDR3 runs 16 residues. This specimen consisted of peripheral blood, obtained on day 0 of MenACWY control vaccination. The TCR originated in an adult in good health. The chain uses TRBV5-1 and TRBJ2-5, with 8 bases that match TRBD2. CDR3 protein: CASSLQGRGLEETQYF. For the CDR3, the DNA is TGCGCCAGCAGCTTGCAGGGACGGGGACTAGAAGAGACCCAGTACTTC.